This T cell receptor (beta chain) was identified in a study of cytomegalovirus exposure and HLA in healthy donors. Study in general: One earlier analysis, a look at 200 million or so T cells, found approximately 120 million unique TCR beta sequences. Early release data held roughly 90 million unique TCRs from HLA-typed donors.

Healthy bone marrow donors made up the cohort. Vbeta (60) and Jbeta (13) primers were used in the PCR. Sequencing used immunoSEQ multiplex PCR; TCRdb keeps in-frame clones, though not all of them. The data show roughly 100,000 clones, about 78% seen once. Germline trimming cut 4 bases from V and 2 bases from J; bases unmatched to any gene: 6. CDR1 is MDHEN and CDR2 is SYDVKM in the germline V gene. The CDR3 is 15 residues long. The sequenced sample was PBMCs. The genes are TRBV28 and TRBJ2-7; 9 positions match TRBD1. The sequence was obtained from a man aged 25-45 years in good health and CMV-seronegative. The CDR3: CASSSPGQGPYEQYF. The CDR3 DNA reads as TGTGCCAGCAGTTCGCCGGGACAGGGCCCCTACGAGCAGTACTTC.